The 6 T cell receptor beta chains reported below all come from one sample, sequenced in a study of blood T cell repertoires in COVID-19. Libraries were prepared by immunoSEQ multiplex PCR; TCRdb keeps only in-frame clonotypes and omits some of them. The data contain about 130,000 clones, roughly 90% of them seen just once; the ten biggest clones take up 4.6%. The material sequenced was peripheral blood. The source is a man between 60 and 70 years old with COVID-19, enrolled during active disease.

Comment on this clone: This specimen includes other DNA sequences encoding the same CDR3. The genes are TRBV5-1 and TRBJ2-7; possible D gene TRBD2, 6 bases. This CDR3 spans 15 amino acids. The ends were cut back, 0 bases at V and 1 base at J, with 11 bases in the middle. Germline V CDR1 and CDR2: SGHRS, YFSETQ. DNA of the CDR3: TGCGCCAGCAGCTTGGGAGGGACTGGATCCTACGAGCAGTACTTC. This encodes CASSLGGTGSYEQYF.

This clone was found a few times. The V call is TRBV5-1, the J call TRBJ1-3; D is unresolved. CDR1 and CDR2 (germline): SGHRS, YFSETQ. Trimming took 3 bases from V and 4 from J, leaving 14 bases between them. This CDR3 comprises 15 residues. The CDR3: CASSSTRGSGNTIYF. In nucleotides, the CDR3 is TGCGCCAGCAGCTCAACCCGAGGGTCGGGAAACACCATATATTTT.

The gene calls are TRBV5-1 and TRBJ2-2; D might be TRBD1 (6 bases). The germline gives CDR1 SGHRS, CDR2 YFSETQ. The CDR3 extends over 12 amino acids. Trimming stripped 4 bases from V and 5 bases from J, with 6 bases between. The CDR3 loop reads CASSQGTGELFF. The CDR3 nucleotides are TGCGCCAGCAGCCAGGGGACCGGGGAGCTGTTTTTT. Filled out from reference TRBV5-1 and TRBJ2-2, the complete variable domain reads KAGVTQTPRYLIKTRGQQVTLSCSPISGHRSVSWYQQTPGQGLQFLFEYFSETQRNKGNFPGRFSGRQFSNSRSEMNVSTLELGDSALYLCASSQGTGELFFGEGSRLTVL.

The rearrangement joins TRBV11-2 to TRBJ2-1, with 7 nucleotides matching TRBD2. This CDR3 region has 19 residues. The germline V gene encodes CDR1 SGHAT and CDR2 FQNNGV. V was clipped by 1 base and J by 4 bases; unmatched bases: 16. The CDR3 DNA reads TGTGCCAGCAGCTTAGGAGGGTTTGAGGGAGGGAGAGTTTACAATGAGCAGTTCTTC. This codes for CASSLGGFEGGRVYNEQFF.

V gene TRBV5-1 combines with J gene TRBJ2-4; 7 nucleotides agree with TRBD1. Germline trimming cut 0 bases from V and 8 bases from J; bases unmatched to any gene: 14. The CDR3 spans 17 residues. Germline values: CDR1 SGHRS, CDR2 YFSETQ. The CDR3 nucleotides are TGCGCCAGCAGCTTGGATGCCCTACAGGGGTTGGGGGACATTCAGTACTTC. Residues: CASSLDALQGLGDIQYF. The entire variable domain, with the rest obtained from reference TRBV5-1 and TRBJ2-4, is as follows: KAGVTQTPRYLIKTRGQQVTLSCSPISGHRSVSWYQQTPGQGLQFLFEYFSETQRNKGNFPGRFSGRQFSNSRSEMNVSTLELGDSALYLCASSLDALQGLGDIQYFGAGTRLSVL.

CDR3 in amino acids: CASVSGGTPNTEAFF. CDR3 in DNA: TGTGCCAGCGTCTCCGGGGGGACCCCGAACACTGAAGCTTTCTTT. This sequence joins TRBV28 and TRBJ1-1; weak D call: TRBD1 (5 bases). Germline CDR1 and CDR2: MDHEN and SYDVKM. The CDR3 extends over 15 amino acids. Trimming stripped 8 bases from V and 1 base from J, with 17 bases between.